Below, one TCR beta chain is given with its context. Bulk CD8+ and CD4+ cells came from magnetic negative isolation; CD8+ TEMRA by FACS. The CDR3 runs 15 residues. From germline, CDR1 is SEHNR and CDR2 FQNEAQ (reference sequence). V shed 7 bases and J 3 bases; nucleotides not matched to a gene: 9. This sample is part of a study of CD8 T cells in Susac syndrome. The RNA input was about 0.45 to 1 ug, and it was reverse transcribed with random hexamers. MiXCR, applied by TCRdb to the immunoSEQ multiplex PCR reads, yields one record per CDR3 protein. The sample consists of 77,000 or so distinct CDR3 sequences, about 92% of them appearing once.

The source of this sequence is a human donor with Susac syndrome. Source material: CD4+ T cells from PBMCs. The J gene is TRBJ2-7, the V gene TRBV7-9, with 10 bases identical to TRBD1. DNA for the CDR3: TGTGCCAGCACGCTCCGGGACAGGGGCCGCTACGAGCAGTACTTC. This sequence encodes CASTLRDRGRYEQYF.